This T cell receptor (beta chain) was sequenced in a study of blood T cell repertoires in COVID-19. Study summary: Sites across the United States, Italy and Spain contributed samples from acute and convalescent COVID-19. Sample material is recorded as cDNA or gDNA derived from T cells, B-cell-depleted T cells, or PBMCs.

This clone has more than one count but fewer than ten. V dropped 0 bases and J dropped 4; count of bases not matched to a gene: 4. This CDR3 region has 14 residues. The germline CDR1 and CDR2 sequences are SGHRS and YFSETQ. Repertoires were generated with immunoSEQ multiplex PCR, while TCRdb's copy carries only in-frame clones and drops some. The data show roughly 100,000 clones, about four fifths seen once. The chain joins TRBV5-1 to TRBJ2-7; TRBD1 matches at 7 bases. The TCR was taken from a woman aged 70-85 years with acute or convalescent COVID-19. The source material was peripheral blood. As DNA, the CDR3 is TGCGCCAGCAGCTTGGCGGGACAGAAATACGAGCAGTACTTC. Protein: CASSLAGQKYEQYF.